Described below is a single TCR beta chain sequence and its context. Its antigen is unknown. The data derive from a study of siplizumab effects on memory and regulatory T cells. Produced via immunoSEQ multiplex PCR; TCRdb's table is partial and in-frame only. This repertoire shows about 50,000 clones, about 90% found once; its top ten account for about 0.35%. The CDR3 runs 13 residues. V shed 3 bases and J shed 4 bases, with 9 bases lying between them. Germline V lookup: CDR1 LNHDA, CDR2 SQIVND (reference sequence). Whole-study findings and limits: Alloreactive sequences tracing back to unstimulated CD4+ memory cells were significantly reduced by siplizumab.

This chain joins TRBV19 and TRBJ1-1, with no clear D. Input material: naive CD8+ T cells sorted from blood. The sequence was obtained from a human donor in good health. The CDR3, as DNA: TGTGCCAGTAGTATGGCTTCCTTCACTGAAGCTTTCTTT. It is translated as CASSMASFTEAFF.